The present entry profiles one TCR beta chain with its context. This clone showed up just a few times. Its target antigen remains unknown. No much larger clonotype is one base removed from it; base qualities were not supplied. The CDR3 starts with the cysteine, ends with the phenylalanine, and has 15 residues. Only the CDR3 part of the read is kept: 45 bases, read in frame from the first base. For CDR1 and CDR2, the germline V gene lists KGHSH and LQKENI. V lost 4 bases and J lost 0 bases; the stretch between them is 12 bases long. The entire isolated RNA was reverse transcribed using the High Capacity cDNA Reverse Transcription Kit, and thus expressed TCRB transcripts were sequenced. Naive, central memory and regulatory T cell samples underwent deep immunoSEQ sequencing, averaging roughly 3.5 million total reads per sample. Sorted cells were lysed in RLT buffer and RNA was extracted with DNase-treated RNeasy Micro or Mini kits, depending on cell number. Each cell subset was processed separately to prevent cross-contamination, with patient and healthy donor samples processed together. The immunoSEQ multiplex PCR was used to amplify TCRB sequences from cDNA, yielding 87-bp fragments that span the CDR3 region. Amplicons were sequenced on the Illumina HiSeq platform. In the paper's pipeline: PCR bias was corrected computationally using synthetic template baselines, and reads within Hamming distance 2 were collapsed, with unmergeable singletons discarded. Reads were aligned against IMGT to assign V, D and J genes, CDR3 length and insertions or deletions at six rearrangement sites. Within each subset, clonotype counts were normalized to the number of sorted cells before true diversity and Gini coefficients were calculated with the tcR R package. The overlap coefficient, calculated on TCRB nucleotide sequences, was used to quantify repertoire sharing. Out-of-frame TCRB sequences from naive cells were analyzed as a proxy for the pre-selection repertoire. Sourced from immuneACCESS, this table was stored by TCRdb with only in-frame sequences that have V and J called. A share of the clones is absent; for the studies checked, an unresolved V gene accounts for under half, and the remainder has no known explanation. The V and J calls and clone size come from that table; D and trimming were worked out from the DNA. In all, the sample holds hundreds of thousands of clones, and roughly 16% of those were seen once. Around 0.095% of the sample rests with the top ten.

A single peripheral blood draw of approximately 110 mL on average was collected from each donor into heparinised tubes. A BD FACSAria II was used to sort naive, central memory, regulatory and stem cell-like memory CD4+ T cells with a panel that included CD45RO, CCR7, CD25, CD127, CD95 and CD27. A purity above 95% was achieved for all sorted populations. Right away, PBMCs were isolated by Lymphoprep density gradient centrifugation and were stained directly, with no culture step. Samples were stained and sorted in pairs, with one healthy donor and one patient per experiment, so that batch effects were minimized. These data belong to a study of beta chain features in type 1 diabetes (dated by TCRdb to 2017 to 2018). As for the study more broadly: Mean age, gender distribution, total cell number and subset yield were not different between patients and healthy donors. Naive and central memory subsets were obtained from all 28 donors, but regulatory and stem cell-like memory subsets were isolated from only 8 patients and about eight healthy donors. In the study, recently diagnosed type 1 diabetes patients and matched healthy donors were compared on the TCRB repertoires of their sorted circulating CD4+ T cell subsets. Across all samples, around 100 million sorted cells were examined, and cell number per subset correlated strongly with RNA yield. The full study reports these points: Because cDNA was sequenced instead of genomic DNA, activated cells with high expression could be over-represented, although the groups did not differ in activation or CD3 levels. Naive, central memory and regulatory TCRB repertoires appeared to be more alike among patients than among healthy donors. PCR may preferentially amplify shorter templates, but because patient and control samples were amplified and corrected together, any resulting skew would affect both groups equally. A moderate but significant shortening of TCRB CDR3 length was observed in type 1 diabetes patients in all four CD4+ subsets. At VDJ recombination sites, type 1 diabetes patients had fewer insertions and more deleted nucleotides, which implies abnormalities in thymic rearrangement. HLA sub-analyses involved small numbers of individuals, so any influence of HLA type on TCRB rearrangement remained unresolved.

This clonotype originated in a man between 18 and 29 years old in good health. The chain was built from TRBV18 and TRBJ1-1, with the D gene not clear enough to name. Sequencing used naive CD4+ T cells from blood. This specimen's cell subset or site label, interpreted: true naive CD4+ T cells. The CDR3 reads CASSLGGGLNTEAFF. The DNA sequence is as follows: TGTGCCAGCTCACTAGGAGGAGGGTTGAACACTGAAGCTTTCTTT.